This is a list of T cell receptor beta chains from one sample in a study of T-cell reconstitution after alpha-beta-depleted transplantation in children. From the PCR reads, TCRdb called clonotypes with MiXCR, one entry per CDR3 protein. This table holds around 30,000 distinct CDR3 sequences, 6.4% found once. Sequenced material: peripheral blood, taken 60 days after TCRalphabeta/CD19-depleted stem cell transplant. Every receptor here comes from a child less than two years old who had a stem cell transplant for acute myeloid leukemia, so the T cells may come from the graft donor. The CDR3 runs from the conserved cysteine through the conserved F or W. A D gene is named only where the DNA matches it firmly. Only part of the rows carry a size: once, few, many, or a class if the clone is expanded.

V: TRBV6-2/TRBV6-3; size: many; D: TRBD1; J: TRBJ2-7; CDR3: CASSYSKQGLEQYF; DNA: TGTGCCAGCAGTTACTCGAAACAGGGGCTAGAGCAGTACTTC
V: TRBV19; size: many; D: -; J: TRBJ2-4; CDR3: CASSPWSTGAKNIQYF; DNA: TGTGCCAGTAGTCCCTGGTCAACCGGAGCCAAAAACATTCAGTACTTC
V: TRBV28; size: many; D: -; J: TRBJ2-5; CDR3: CASSFLKSGQETQYF; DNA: TGTGCCAGCAGTTTCCTAAAGTCGGGACAAGAGACCCAGTACTTC
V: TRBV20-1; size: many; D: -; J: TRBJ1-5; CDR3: CSASHKVQPQHF; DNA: TGCAGTGCTAGCCATAAGGTCCAGCCCCAGCATTTT
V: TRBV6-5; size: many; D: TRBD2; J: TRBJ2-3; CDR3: CASSSERGSTDTQYF; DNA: TGTGCCAGCAGTTCGGAGCGGGGCAGCACAGATACGCAGTATTTT
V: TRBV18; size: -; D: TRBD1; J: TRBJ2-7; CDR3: CASSPLAGQAYEQYF; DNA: TGTGCCAGCTCACCACTGGCGGGACAGGCCTACGAGCAGTACTTC
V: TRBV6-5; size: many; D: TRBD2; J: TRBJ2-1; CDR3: CATERGNEQFF; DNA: TGTGCCACCGAGCGGGGTAATGAGCAGTTCTTC
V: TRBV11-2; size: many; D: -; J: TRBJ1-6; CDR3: CASRVRSPNSPLHF; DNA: TGTGCCAGCAGGGTCCGATCCCCAAATTCACCCCTCCACTTT
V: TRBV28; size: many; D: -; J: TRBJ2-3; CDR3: CASSPGRRRDTQYF; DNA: TGTGCCAGCAGCCCAGGGCGGCGGAGAGATACGCAGTATTTT
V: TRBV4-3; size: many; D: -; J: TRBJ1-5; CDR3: CASSPDRTGRVPQHF; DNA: TGCGCCAGCAGCCCCGACCGCACCGGTCGCGTGCCCCAGCATTTT
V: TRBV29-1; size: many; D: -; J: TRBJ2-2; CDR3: CSVEGDLFTGELFF; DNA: TGCAGCGTTGAGGGAGACCTCTTCACCGGGGAGCTGTTTTTT
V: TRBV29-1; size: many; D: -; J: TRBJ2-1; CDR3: CSGQGGGPYNEQFF; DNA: TGCAGCGGTCAGGGGGGGGGGCCTTACAATGAGCAGTTCTTC
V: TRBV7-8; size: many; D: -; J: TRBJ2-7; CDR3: CASSPRPSQVSYEQYF; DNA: TGTGCCAGCAGCCCGCGCCCCTCACAGGTCTCCTACGAGCAGTACTTC
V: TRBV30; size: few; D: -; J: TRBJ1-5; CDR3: CAWAGTAGPQHF; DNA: TGTGCCTGGGCCGGGACCGCTGGGCCCCAGCATTTT
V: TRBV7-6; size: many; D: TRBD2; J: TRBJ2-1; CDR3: CASSLAGGRNEQFF; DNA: TGTGCCAGCAGCTTAGCGGGAGGGCGGAATGAGCAGTTCTTC
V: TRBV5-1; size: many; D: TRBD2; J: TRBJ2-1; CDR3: CASSTKRGPDSGRWVNEQFF; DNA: TGCGCCAGCAGCACGAAAAGGGGGCCGGATAGCGGGAGATGGGTTAATGAGCAGTTCTTC
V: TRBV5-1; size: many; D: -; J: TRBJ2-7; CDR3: CASSLAGTSFSYEQYF; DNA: TGCGCCAGCAGCTTAGCCGGGACGTCCTTCTCCTACGAGCAGTACTTC
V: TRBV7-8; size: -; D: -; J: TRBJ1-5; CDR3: CASSLSPGSSYSNQPQHF; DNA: TGTGCCAGCAGCTTGAGTCCGGGATCGTCTTATAGCAATCAGCCCCAGCATTTT
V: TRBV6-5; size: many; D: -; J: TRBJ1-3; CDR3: CASSSSGSSGNTIYF; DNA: TGTGCCAGCAGTTCTTCAGGATCCTCTGGAAACACCATATATTTT
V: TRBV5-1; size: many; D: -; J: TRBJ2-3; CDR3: CASSLKGHGTDTQYF; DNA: TGCGCCAGCAGCTTGAAGGGGCATGGCACAGATACGCAGTATTTT
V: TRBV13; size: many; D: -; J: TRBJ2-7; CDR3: CASSTSYEQYF; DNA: TGTGCCAGCAGCACCTCCTACGAGCAGTACTTC
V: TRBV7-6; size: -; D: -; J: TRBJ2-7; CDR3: CASSLAWAGQSEQYF; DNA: TGTGCCAGCAGCTTAGCTTGGGCAGGGCAAAGCGAGCAGTACTTC
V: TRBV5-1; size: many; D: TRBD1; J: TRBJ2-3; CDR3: CASSSNRGPTDTQYF; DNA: TGCGCCAGCAGCTCAAACAGGGGGCCGACAGATACGCAGTATTTT
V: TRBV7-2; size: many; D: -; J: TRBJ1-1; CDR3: CASSPKGPDTEAFF; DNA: TGTGCCAGCAGCCCCAAGGGCCCCGACACTGAAGCTTTCTTT
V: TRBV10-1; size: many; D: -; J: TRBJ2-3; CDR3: CASSYEGGGLTDTQYF; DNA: TGCGCCAGCAGTTATGAAGGCGGGGGCCTCACAGATACGCAGTATTTT